What follows are 18 T cell receptor beta chains derived from one specimen sequenced in a study of blood T cell repertoires in COVID-19. Only in-frame clones appear in the TCRdb table, and some are missing; sequencing was by immunoSEQ multiplex PCR. The sample includes 200,000 to 250,000 clones, 70% to 90% seen only once; the top ten take roughly 10%. Sequencing used peripheral blood. These TCRs come from a woman between 50 and 59 years old with COVID-19, enrolled during active disease.

The rearrangement links TRBV7-8 to TRBJ1-5; 9 positions match TRBD1. V lost 5 bases, J lost 7 bases, and 9 bases stayed unmatched. Germline lookup yields CDR1 SGHVS and CDR2 FQNEAQ. The length of the CDR3 is 15 residues. DNA for the CDR3: TGTGCCAGCAGCCCCGGGGACAGGGAACGCCAGCCCCAGCATTTT. The encoded protein is CASSPGDRERQPQHF.

This clone appeared once. This rearrangement joins TRBV11-2 to TRBJ2-7; TRBD1 aligns across 7 bases. The CDR3 is made up of 13 amino acids. Germline CDR1 is SGHAT and CDR2 is FQNNGV. Trimming took 2 bases from V and 6 from J; bases not matched to a gene: 4. This CDR3 is CASSLTGEFEQYV. In DNA form, the CDR3 reads TGTGCCAGCAGCTTAACAGGGGAATTCGAGCAGTACGTC.

CDR3 residues: CAISESKVGNNEKLFF. DNA for the CDR3: TGTGCCATCAGTGAGTCGAAGGTCGGGAATAATGAAAAACTGTTTTTT. This chain connects TRBV10-3 to TRBJ1-4; D unresolved. CDR1 and CDR2 (germline): ENHRY, SYGVKD. CDR3 size: 16 residues. The V end was cut by 0 bases, the J end by 4 bases, with 12 bases between.

The rearrangement joins TRBV11-2 to TRBJ1-2, with TRBD1 identical over 7 bases. CDR3 length: 16 residues. The germline CDR1 and CDR2 sequences are SGHAT and FQNNGV. The V and J ends lost 4 bases and 2 bases, in that order; junction bases with no gene match: 10. The CDR3 coding sequence is TGTGCCAGCAGCTCGTTGGGTGGAGGGGGCAACTATGGCTACACCTTC. Amino acids: CASSSLGGGGNYGYTF. The full variable domain, its missing parts supplied by reference TRBV11-2 and TRBJ1-2, is EAGVAQSPRYKIIEKRQSVAFWCNPISGHATLYWYQQILGQGPKLLIQFQNNGVVDDSQLPKDRFSAERLKGVDSTLKIQPAKLEDSAVYLCASSSLGGGGNYGYTFGSGTRLTVV.

The chain recombines TRBV11-2 with TRBJ2-1, with a possible D match to TRBD2 (5 bases). Germline V gene lookup returns CDR1 SGHAT and CDR2 FQNNGV. The CDR3 is 15 amino acids. V was shortened by 0 bases and J by 7 bases, with 13 bases between the two germline ends. DNA for the CDR3: TGTGCCAGCAGCTTAGAACCGAGGGTCCGGAATGAGCAGTTCTTC. Translated, it gives CASSLEPRVRNEQFF.

V and J are TRBV5-5 and TRBJ2-1; the match to TRBD2 covers 10 bases. Germline loops: CDR1 SGHKS, CDR2 YYEKEE (reference sequence). This CDR3 spans 16 amino acids. The V and J ends lost 4 bases and 4 bases, in that order; junction bases with no gene match: 8. CDR3 protein: CASSPLGSGGYNEQFF. The CDR3 DNA sequence: TGTGCCAGCAGCCCCCTAGGTAGCGGGGGGTACAATGAGCAGTTCTTC.

The V and J genes are TRBV24-1 and TRBJ2-1; 10 positions match TRBD2. The CDR3 loop spans 16 amino acids. Per the germline V gene, CDR1 is KGHDR and CDR2 is SFDVKD. With V trimmed by 3 bases and J by 4 bases, 5 bases remained unmatched. CDR3 nucleotides: TGTGCCACCAGTGATCGGACTAGCGGCAGATACAATGAGCAGTTCTTC. Its protein is CATSDRTSGRYNEQFF.

The V call is TRBV18, the J call TRBJ1-6; D is undetermined. V shed 4 bases and J shed 7 bases, with 11 bases lying between them. The CDR3 runs to 14 residues. Germline V gene data show CDR1 as KGHSH and CDR2 as LQKENI. The chain's CDR3 is CASSLNRENSPLHF. The DNA of the CDR3 is TGTGCCAGCTCACTCAACCGGGAAAATTCACCCCTCCACTTT. Combining the CDR3 with reference TRBV18 and TRBJ1-6 gives the whole variable domain NAGVMQNPRHLVRRRGQEARLRCSPMKGHSHVYWYRQLPEEGLKFMVYLQKENIIDESGMPKERFSAEFPKEGPSILRIQQVVRGDSAAYFCASSLNRENSPLHFGNGTRLTVT.

V is TRBV21-1 and J is TRBJ1-6; the table gives TRBD1 as D, unverified against the DNA. TRBV21-1 is an annotated pseudogene. The CDR3 consists of 18 residues. CDR3 protein: CASSPTLTGTAYNSPLHF. The CDR3 region has the DNA TGTGCCAGCAGCCCAACACTTACCGGGACAGCGTATAATTCACCCCTCCACTTT.

CDR3 coding DNA: TGTGCCAGCAGCGCCCTCACCCCGGGACTCAGCAATCAGCCCCAGCATTTT. It codes for CASSALTPGLSNQPQHF. The rearrangement links TRBV5-8 to TRBJ1-5; D possibly corresponds to TRBD1 (5 bases). The V and J ends lost 4 bases and 1 base respectively, with 18 bases between them. CDR1 is SGHTS and CDR2 is YDEGEE in the germline V gene. CDR3 size: 17 residues.

This chain connects TRBV7-7 to TRBJ2-2; a possible D gene is TRBD1 (5 bases). Germline V gene lookup returns CDR1 SSHAT and CDR2 FNYEAQ (reference sequence). V dropped 6 bases and J dropped 4 bases, with 9 bases sitting between them. The CDR3 runs 13 residues. DNA for the CDR3: TGTGCCAGCAGACCTGACAGCACCGGGGAGCTGTTTTTT. This codes for CASRPDSTGELFF.

The chain carries TRBV6-5 and TRBJ1-2; TRBD1 is a possible D gene (5 bases). The V and J ends lost 5 bases and 3 bases respectively, with 13 bases between them. The CDR3 runs 14 residues. Germline V gene data show CDR1 as MNHEY and CDR2 as SVGAGI. The CDR3 region is CASSPNGGDYGYTF. Here the CDR3 DNA reads TGTGCCAGCAGTCCCAACGGGGGGGACTATGGCTACACCTTC.

The chain is built from TRBV9 and TRBJ2-2, with unresolved D. Germline CDR1 and CDR2: SGDLS and YYNGEE. Trimming left V 0 bases short and J 3 bases short, with 9 bases between. This CDR3 comprises 15 residues. CDR3 in amino acids: CASSVETVYTGELFF. DNA of the CDR3: TGTGCCAGCAGCGTAGAAACAGTCTACACCGGGGAGCTGTTTTTT.

The chain combines TRBV29-1 with TRBJ1-1; D unresolved. This CDR3 comprises 15 residues. V was shortened by 3 bases and J by 0 bases, with 14 bases between the two germline ends. Per germline, CDR1 SQVTM and CDR2 ANQGSEA. As DNA, the CDR3 is TGCAGCGTTGATCTGGCGGAGGTCCTGAACACTGAAGCTTTCTTT. It is translated as CSVDLAEVLNTEAFF. Full variable domain (remainder filled in from reference TRBV29-1 and TRBJ1-1): SAVISQKPSRDICQRGTSLTIQCQVDSQVTMMFWYRQQPGQSLTLIATANQGSEATYESGFVIDKFPISRPNLTFSTLTVSNMSPEDSSIYLCSVDLAEVLNTEAFFGQGTRLTVV.

The chain couples TRBV14 to TRBJ2-3; D unclear. Germline CDR1 and CDR2: SGHDN and FVKESK. The CDR3 length is 16 residues. V gave up 6 bases and J gave up 0 bases, with 16 bases separating them. CDR3 amino acids: CASSLKAVSSTDTQYF. The CDR3 DNA sequence: TGTGCCAGCAGTCTTAAGGCGGTTTCTAGCACAGATACGCAGTATTTT.

This clone has only a few counts. This chain joins TRBV6-5 and TRBJ2-5, with 12 bases that match TRBD2. The CDR3 is 15 amino acids. Germline V lookup: CDR1 MNHEY, CDR2 SVGAGI. The V and J ends lost 6 bases and 5 bases, in that order; junction bases with no gene match: 7. The CDR3 nucleotides are TGTGCCAGCAGCCCACAAGGGACTAGCGGGGAGACCCAGTACTTC. Protein: CASSPQGTSGETQYF.

Remarks on this clone: Because the CDR3's place on the DNA is in doubt, the DNA is left out and the CDR3 is given as listed by TCRdb. V gene TRBV21-1 combines with J gene TRBJ2-3; the D call in the table, TRBD2, was not verified against the DNA. TRBV21-1 is a documented pseudogene. The CDR3 totals 20 residues, both ends included. CDR3 amino acids: CASSKASGGPVGKGTDTQYF.

The chain joins TRBV5-6 to TRBJ2-7; 8 bases map to TRBD1. The CDR3 has 13 residues. The germline CDR1 and CDR2 sequences are SGHDT and YYEEEE. Unmatched junction bases numbered 4, after V lost 2 bases and J lost 6 bases. The CDR3 DNA reads as TGTGCCAGCAGCTTTGGACAGGGTGGCGAGCAGTACGTC. Its translation is CASSFGQGGEQYV.